This T cell receptor beta chain is drawn from a study of cytomegalovirus exposure and HLA in healthy donors. Study findings and constraints: Using the classifier, cytomegalovirus status was reportedly diagnosed with high specificity and sensitivity. It was about 180 TCR beta chains that were listed as cytomegalovirus-associated.

Primers: 60 Vbeta forward and 13 Jbeta reverse. Authors' analysis steps: A later analysis counted 70 million to 85 million unique TCR beta chains, 9.5 million to 13 million shared. Sequencing was performed with immunoSEQ multiplex PCR; in TCRdb, only in-frame clones are kept and a portion is missing. V and J calls plus clone size are reproduced from that table; the DNA served to infer D and trimming. The sample carries around 57,000 clones, around 89% recorded once. A remark on this clone: Its antigen is not identified.

The germline V gene encodes CDR1 MNHEY and CDR2 SVGAGI. The CDR3 spans 14 residues. Trimming pared 6 bases from V and 2 bases from J, leaving 14 bases between. The TCR sequence derives from a man aged 25 to 40 in good health and CMV-seropositive. The V gene is TRBV6-5, the J gene TRBJ2-7, with D perhaps matching TRBD1 (6 bases). The sample taken for sequencing was PBMCs. CDR3: CASRAGQSTYEQYF. The DNA for the CDR3 is TGTGCCAGCAGGGCTGGACAGAGTACCTACGAGCAGTACTTC.